The present T cell receptor beta chain was sequenced within a study of CD8+CD57+ T cells in acquired aplastic anemia. A word on this clonotype: One end of the junction varies from germline; a read error may be responsible.

Profiling of TCR beta VDJ combinations and CDR3 sequences used genomic DNA as template. Each CDR3 protein is one row after TCRdb ran MiXCR on the reads. The data contain roughly 250,000 distinct CDR3 sequences, roughly 82% of them singletons. It was patients with CD8+CD57+ cell expansion by flow cytometry who were chosen for sequencing. Patient blood was sampled before any therapy had been received. The sample consisted of sorted CD4+, CD8+, or CD8+CD57+ T cells (not recorded which) from PBMCs. The clonotype comes from a human donor with aplastic anemia.

The CDR3 nucleotides read TGTGCCAGCGGGGACGGGGGCACAGATCACCCAGATTTT. Residues: CASGDGGTDHPDF. V usage is TRBV7-9 and J usage is TRBJ2-3; either TRBD1 or TRBD2 may fit D (6 bases each). This CDR3 is built from 13 residues. CDR1 and CDR2 from the germline V gene are SEHNR and FQNEAQ (reference sequence).